These 18 T cell receptor beta chains were sequenced from one sample in a study of blood T cell repertoires in COVID-19. Produced via immunoSEQ multiplex PCR; TCRdb's table is partial and in-frame only. The sample has about 160,000 clones, almost 85% seen once. Sample: peripheral blood. The receptors originated from an elderly woman with acute or convalescent COVID-19.

This chain links TRBV19 with TRBJ1-1; D is perhaps TRBD1 (5 bases). The V gene's germline CDR1 is LNHDA and CDR2 SQIVND (reference sequence). The length of the CDR3 is 12 residues. V lost 4 bases and J 5 bases, leaving 8 bases between the germline ends. The CDR3 loop is CASSNRGTEAFF. The CDR3 region has the DNA TGTGCCAGTAGTAATCGGGGGACTGAAGCTTTCTTT.

This clone was recorded only once. The chain recombines TRBV3-1 (or the pseudogene TRBV3-2) with TRBJ2-5, with a weak D call TRBD2 (5 bases). Trimming cost V 0 bases and J 3 bases, with 11 bases left between them. This CDR3 has 15 amino acids. Germline CDR1 and CDR2: LGHDT and YNNKEL (reference sequence). Here the CDR3 reads CASSQEYGDKETQYF. CDR3 DNA: TGTGCCAGCAGCCAAGAATACGGGGATAAAGAGACCCAGTACTTC.

This rearrangement joins TRBV3-1 (or the pseudogene TRBV3-2) to TRBJ2-7; D remains ambiguous. Germline assignment: CDR1 LGHDT and CDR2 YNNKEL (reference sequence). The length of the CDR3 is 13 residues. The V end was cut by 0 bases, the J end by 7 bases, with 10 bases between. Written as DNA, the CDR3 is TGTGCCAGCAGCCAAGAGATGCCCAGGGAGCAGTACTTC. Encoded protein: CASSQEMPREQYF.

This clone showed up just once. This chain uses TRBV6-5 with TRBJ1-1; 11 bases are shared with TRBD1. V dropped 5 bases and J dropped 7; count of bases not matched to a gene: 9. The CDR3 sequence is 15 residues long. CDR1 and CDR2 (germline): MNHEY, SVGAGI. The CDR3 DNA follows: TGTGCCAGCAGTCCTCGGACAGGGGGCATTGGTGAAGCTTTCTTT. Protein: CASSPRTGGIGEAFF.

V usage is TRBV18 and J usage is TRBJ1-6; D gene unclear. The CDR3 contains 18 residues. Per the germline V gene, CDR1 is KGHSH and CDR2 is LQKENI. V lost 3 bases, J lost 0 bases, and 15 bases lay in between. CDR3 coding DNA: TGTGCCAGCTCACCCTACCCGCCTAGCAGCTCCTATAATTCACCCCTCCACTTT. Translation: CASSPYPPSSSYNSPLHF. The complete variable domain, with remaining parts taken from reference TRBV18 and TRBJ1-6, reads NAGVMQNPRHLVRRRGQEARLRCSPMKGHSHVYWYRQLPEEGLKFMVYLQKENIIDESGMPKERFSAEFPKEGPSILRIQQVVRGDSAAYFCASSPYPPSSSYNSPLHFGNGTRLTVT.

The CDR3 DNA reads as TGTGCCAGCAATGGACAGGTGACCGGGGAGCTGTTTTTT. Amino acid sequence: CASNGQVTGELFF. The chain couples TRBV6-5 to TRBJ2-2, with TRBD1 matching 7 bases. The germline V gene encodes CDR1 MNHEY and CDR2 SVGAGI. V lost 7 bases to trimming and J lost 5 bases; unmatched junction nucleotides: 4. This CDR3 has 13 amino acids.

The chain joins TRBV5-4 to TRBJ2-3, with a tentative D call TRBD2 (6 bases). Between the trimmed V and J ends, which lost 4 bases and 4 bases, there was a span of 13 bases. The germline V gene has CDR1 SGHNT and CDR2 YYREEE (reference sequence). The CDR3 covers 14 residues. The CDR3, as DNA: TGTGCCAGCAGCCAAGCCCGGGGGTCAGATACGCAGTATTTT. It is translated as CASSQARGSDTQYF.

V gene TRBV5-1 combines with J gene TRBJ2-1; 11 bases match TRBD2. J gave up 6 bases and V 6 bases, and 11 bases lay outside the gene matches. The CDR3 contains 16 residues. In germline, CDR1 is SGHRS, CDR2 YFSETQ. The CDR3 loop reads CASNTLATSGTNEQFF. The CDR3 DNA follows: TGCGCCAGCAACACTCTGGCGACTAGCGGGACCAATGAGCAGTTCTTC.

The V call is TRBV7-9, the J call TRBJ2-2; the match to TRBD2 covers 7 bases. This CDR3 has 16 residues. The V and J ends lost 4 bases and 4 bases, in that order; junction bases with no gene match: 9. The V gene's germline CDR1 is SEHNR and CDR2 FQNEAQ (reference sequence). This chain's CDR3 is CASSSLKGGSTGELFF. For the CDR3, the DNA is TGTGCCAGCAGCTCGTTGAAGGGCGGGAGCACCGGGGAGCTGTTTTTT.

The J gene is TRBJ2-1, the V gene TRBV29-1; D gene unclear. V gave up 2 bases and J gave up 8 bases, with 10 bases separating them. The CDR3 contains 12 residues. CDR1 SQVTM and CDR2 ANQGSEA come from the germline V gene. CDR3 region: CSVESSVDEQFF. The CDR3 DNA reads as TGCAGCGTTGAATCAAGTGTAGATGAGCAGTTCTTC.

The chain recombines TRBV7-6 with TRBJ2-7; D possibly corresponds to TRBD2 (6 bases). V was pared by 5 bases and J by 3 bases, with 14 bases between. Per germline, CDR1 SGHVS and CDR2 FNYEAQ. CDR3 length: 14 residues. The CDR3 reads CASSDRDSYYEQYF. In DNA, the CDR3 is TGTGCCAGCAGCGACCGGGACTCCTACTACGAGCAGTACTTC.

The chain recombines TRBV3-1 (or the pseudogene TRBV3-2) with TRBJ2-1; TRBD2 matches 14 bases. This CDR3 region has 16 residues. Germline CDR1 and CDR2: LGHDT and YNNKEL (reference sequence). V dropped 3 bases and J dropped 8; count of bases not matched to a gene: 6. CDR3 nucleotide sequence: TGTGCCAGCAGCCAGGCCGGGACTAGCGGGAGATATGAGCAGTTCTTC. Protein product: CASSQAGTSGRYEQFF.

The count of this clone is one. The V gene is TRBV27, the J gene TRBJ2-1, with 11 bases matching TRBD2. The CDR3 has 17 amino acids. Germline V CDR1 and CDR2: MNHEY, SMNVEV (reference sequence). V dropped 6 bases and J dropped 0; count of bases not matched to a gene: 7. The CDR3 protein is CASSAGLAGLSYNEQFF. In nucleotides, the CDR3 is TGTGCCAGCAGCGCCGGACTAGCGGGTCTCTCCTACAATGAGCAGTTCTTC.

This clone was recorded a few times. The J gene is TRBJ1-5, the V gene TRBV19; D call uncertain. Germline lookup yields CDR1 LNHDA and CDR2 SQIVND (reference sequence). Trimming pared 6 bases from V and 3 bases from J, leaving 15 bases between. The CDR3 loop spans 15 amino acids. CDR3 nucleotide sequence: TGTGCCAGTAGGGAGGGCGGGTCCATCAATCAGCCCCAGCATTTT. Protein sequence: CASREGGSINQPQHF. Drawing the rest from reference TRBV19 and TRBJ1-5, the complete variable domain is DGGITQSPKYLFRKEGQNVTLSCEQNLNHDAMYWYRQDPGQGLRLIYYSQIVNDFQKGDIAEGYSVSREKKESFPLTVTSAQKNPTAFYLCASREGGSINQPQHFGDGTRLSIL.

This clone has just a few counts. The chain has TRBV19 and TRBJ1-5, with 9 bases identical to TRBD1. CDR1 is LNHDA, CDR2 SQIVND, per germline (reference sequence). V lost 7 bases, J lost 2 bases, and 15 bases stayed unmatched. This CDR3 comprises 18 residues. The CDR3 nucleotides read TGTGCCAGTATGAGGGCGGGACAGGGTGTTTTGGGCAATCAGCCCCAGCATTTT. Its translation: CASMRAGQGVLGNQPQHF.

This clone was recorded once. The V call is TRBV6-5, the J call TRBJ1-2; 8 bases map to TRBD1. CDR1 is MNHEY and CDR2 is SVGAGI in the germline V gene. The CDR3 consists of 14 residues. The V gene end was trimmed by 6 bases and the J gene end by 4 bases; junction bases not matched to a gene: 7. CDR3 bases: TGTGCCAGCAGGGCGCAGGGGGCAAGCTATGGCTACACCTTC. This translates into CASRAQGASYGYTF.

Regarding this clone: The junction and the germline gene differ at one end; a read error may be behind it. This chain joins TRBV9 and TRBJ1-2, with TRBD1 matching 8 bases. The CDR3 is 14 amino acids. Germline-derived CDR1 and CDR2 are SGDLS and YYNGEE. The CDR3 sequence is CARSTQGARGGYTF. The DNA for the CDR3 is TGTGCCCGCAGCACCCAGGGGGCACGGGGGGGCTACACCTTC.

The chain is built from TRBV19 and TRBJ2-5; D might be TRBD1 (5 bases). Germline CDR1 is LNHDA and CDR2 is SQIVND (reference sequence). The V and J ends lost 3 bases and 7 bases respectively, with 9 bases between them. The CDR3 is 12 amino acids. The CDR3 region is CASSIAQGTQYF. CDR3 in DNA: TGTGCCAGTAGTATCGCCCAGGGGACCCAGTACTTC.